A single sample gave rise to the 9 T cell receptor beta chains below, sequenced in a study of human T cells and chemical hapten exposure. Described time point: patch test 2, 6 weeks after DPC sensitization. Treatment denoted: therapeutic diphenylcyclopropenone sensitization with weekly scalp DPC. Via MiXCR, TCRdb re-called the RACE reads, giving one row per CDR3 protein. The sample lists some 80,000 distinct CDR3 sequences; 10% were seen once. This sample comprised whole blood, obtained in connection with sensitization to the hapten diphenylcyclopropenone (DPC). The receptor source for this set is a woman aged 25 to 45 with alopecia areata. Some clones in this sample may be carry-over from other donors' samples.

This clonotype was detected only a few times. Written as DNA, the CDR3 is TGTGCCAGCATGGCCGCGACAGGGGCGAACACTGAAGCTTTCTTT. Protein sequence: CASMAATGANTEAFF. The V gene is TRBV28, the J gene TRBJ1-1; 8 bases fit TRBD1. J lost 1 base, V lost 7 bases, and 8 bases had no gene match. Germline lookup yields CDR1 MDHEN and CDR2 SYDVKM. The CDR3 totals 15 residues.

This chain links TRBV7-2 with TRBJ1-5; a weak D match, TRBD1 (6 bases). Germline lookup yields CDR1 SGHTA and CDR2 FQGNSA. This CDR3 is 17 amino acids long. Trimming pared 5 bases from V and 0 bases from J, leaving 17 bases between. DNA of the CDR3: TGTGCCAGCAGCCCTAATGGGGGGCCGGATAGCAATCAGCCCCAGCATTTT. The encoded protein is CASSPNGGPDSNQPQHF.

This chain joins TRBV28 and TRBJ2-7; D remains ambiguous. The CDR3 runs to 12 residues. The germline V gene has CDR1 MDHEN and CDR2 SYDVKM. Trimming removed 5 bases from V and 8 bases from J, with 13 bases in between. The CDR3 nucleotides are TGTGCCAGCAGTCCTACCACGTCGAAGCAGTACTTC. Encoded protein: CASSPTTSKQYF.

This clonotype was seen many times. In DNA, the CDR3 is TGTGCCAGCAGCCTGTTAAATCAGCCCCAGCATTTT. It yields the protein CASSLLNQPQHF. The J gene is TRBJ1-5, the V gene TRBV11-2, with unresolved D. The CDR3 covers 12 residues. V lost 5 bases, J lost 4 bases, and 6 bases lay in between. Germline CDR1 and CDR2: SGHAT and FQNNGV.

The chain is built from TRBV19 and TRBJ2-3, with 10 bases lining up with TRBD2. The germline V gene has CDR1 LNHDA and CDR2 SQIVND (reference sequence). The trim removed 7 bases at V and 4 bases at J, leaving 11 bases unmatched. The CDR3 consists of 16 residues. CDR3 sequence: CASKIMSGGAADTQYF. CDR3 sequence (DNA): TGTGCCAGTAAAATCATGAGCGGGGGGGCCGCAGATACGCAGTATTTT.

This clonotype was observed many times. Here the CDR3 DNA reads TGTGCCAGCAGTTTAGCGGGAGGGAACAATGAGCAGTTCTTC. This gives the protein CASSLAGGNNEQFF. The gene calls are TRBV12-3 or TRBV12-4 and TRBJ2-1; TRBD2 aligns across 7 bases. This CDR3 has 14 amino acids. Germline trimming cut 0 bases from V and 5 bases from J; bases unmatched to any gene: 1.

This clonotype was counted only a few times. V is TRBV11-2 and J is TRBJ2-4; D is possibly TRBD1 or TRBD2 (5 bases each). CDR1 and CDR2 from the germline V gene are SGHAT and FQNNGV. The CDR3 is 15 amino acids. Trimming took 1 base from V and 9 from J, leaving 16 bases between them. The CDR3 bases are TGTGCCAGCAGCTTAGGAATGGGACGTTATGGCATTCAGTACTTC. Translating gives CASSLGMGRYGIQYF.

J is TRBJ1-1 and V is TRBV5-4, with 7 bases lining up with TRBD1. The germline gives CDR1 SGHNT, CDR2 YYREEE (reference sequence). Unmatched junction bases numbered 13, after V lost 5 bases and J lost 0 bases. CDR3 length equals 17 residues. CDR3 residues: CASRLRRRGQMNTEAFF. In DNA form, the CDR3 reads TGTGCCAGCAGGCTCAGGCGAAGGGGACAGATGAACACTGAAGCTTTCTTT.

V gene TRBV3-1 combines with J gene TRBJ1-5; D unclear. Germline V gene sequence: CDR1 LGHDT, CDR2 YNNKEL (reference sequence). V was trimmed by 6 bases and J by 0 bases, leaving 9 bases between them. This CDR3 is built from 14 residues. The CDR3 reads CASSGSASNQPQHF. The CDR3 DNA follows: TGTGCCAGCAGTGGGTCGGCTAGCAATCAGCCCCAGCATTTT.